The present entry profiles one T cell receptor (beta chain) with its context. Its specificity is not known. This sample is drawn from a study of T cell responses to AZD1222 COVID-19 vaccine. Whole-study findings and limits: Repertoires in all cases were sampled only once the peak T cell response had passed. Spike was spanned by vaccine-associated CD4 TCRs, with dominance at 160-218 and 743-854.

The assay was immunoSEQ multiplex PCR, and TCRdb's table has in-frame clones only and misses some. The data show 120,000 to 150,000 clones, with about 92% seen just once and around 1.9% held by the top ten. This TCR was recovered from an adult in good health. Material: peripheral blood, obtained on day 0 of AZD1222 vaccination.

CDR3 bases: TGTGCCAGCAGCGCCGCACTAGCGGGGGGGTCCTACGAGCAGTACTTC. It encodes CASSAALAGGSYEQYF. The rearrangement links TRBV5-5 to TRBJ2-7, with TRBD2 matching over 13 bases. The length of the CDR3 is 16 residues. In germline, CDR1 is SGHKS, CDR2 YYEKEE (reference sequence). Germline trimming cut 4 bases from V and 1 base from J; bases unmatched to any gene: 5.